This T cell receptor beta chain came from a study of blood T cell repertoires in COVID-19. As for the study in general: PBMCs, B-cell-depleted T cells, or T cells were the source of the cDNA or gDNA that made up the material.

As originally analysed: Estimates of nucleated cell counts were drawn from the amplification of reference gene primers. Profiled with immunoSEQ multiplex PCR; TCRdb holds only in-frame clones, not every one. That table supplies the V and J calls and clone size; D and trimming were determined from the DNA. The table includes 250,000 to 350,000 clones, about 90% detected once. The length of the CDR3 is 12 residues. Between the trimmed V and J ends, which lost 8 bases and 2 bases, there was a span of 10 bases. Germline V gene sequence: CDR1 MNHEY, CDR2 SVGAGI. All recovered Cohort 3 donors got two negative PCRs, got clearance, or saw symptom resolution.

The chain has TRBV6-5 and TRBJ2-7, with a tentative D call TRBD2 (5 bases). The sequence came from a woman younger than 45 who had recovered from COVID-19. The specimen sequenced was PBMCs or T cells enriched from blood (not recorded which). The CDR3 reads CASGRAPYEQYF. Here the CDR3 DNA reads TGTGCCAGCGGGCGGGCCCCCTACGAGCAGTACTTC.